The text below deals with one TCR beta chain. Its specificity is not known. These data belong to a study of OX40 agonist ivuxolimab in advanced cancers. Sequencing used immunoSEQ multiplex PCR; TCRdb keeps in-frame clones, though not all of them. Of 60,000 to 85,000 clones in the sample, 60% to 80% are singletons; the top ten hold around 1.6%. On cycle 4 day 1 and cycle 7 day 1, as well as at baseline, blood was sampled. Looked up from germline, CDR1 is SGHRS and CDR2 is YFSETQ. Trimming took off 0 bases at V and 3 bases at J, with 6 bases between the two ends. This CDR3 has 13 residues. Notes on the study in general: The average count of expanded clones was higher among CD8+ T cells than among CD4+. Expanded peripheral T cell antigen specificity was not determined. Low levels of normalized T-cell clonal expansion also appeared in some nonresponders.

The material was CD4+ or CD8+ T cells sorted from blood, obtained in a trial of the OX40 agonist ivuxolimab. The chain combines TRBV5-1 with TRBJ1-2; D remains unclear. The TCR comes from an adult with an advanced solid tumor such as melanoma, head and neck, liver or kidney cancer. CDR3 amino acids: CASSLGTDYGYTF. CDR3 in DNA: TGCGCCAGCAGCTTGGGGACGGACTATGGCTACACCTTC. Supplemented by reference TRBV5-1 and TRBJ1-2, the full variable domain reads KAGVTQTPRYLIKTRGQQVTLSCSPISGHRSVSWYQQTPGQGLQFLFEYFSETQRNKGNFPGRFSGRQFSNSRSEMNVSTLELGDSALYLCASSLGTDYGYTFGSGTRLTVV.